This T cell receptor (beta chain) was observed in a study of brain T cells in children with intractable seizures (dated by TCRdb to the early 2020s). For context, the study as a whole: As a first screen for immune gene transcripts, resected brain tissue from 40 to 60 pediatric epilepsy surgery cases was run on a NanoString immunology panel. Among the approximately 12 selected surgery cases, pre-surgery blood was additionally sequenced for eight, leaving four cases with brain tissue only. The study at large found these results: Because sequencing depth differed between pre- and post-surgery blood, the absence of clones from the pre-surgery sample may reflect undersampling. The patients' HCMV serostatus was not known, and viral specificity was inferred solely from CDR3 sequence similarity.

Relative to germline, V is 0 bases shorter and J is 7 bases shorter, with 15 bases between their ends. Via the germline V gene, CDR1 is SGHAT and CDR2 FQNNGV. From cysteine to phenylalanine, the CDR3 is 15 amino acids long. Left in the record is the CDR3 DNA by itself, 45 bases read in frame from the first base. As for this clone: Its antigen is currently not known. No much larger clone is present one base from it, and per-base qualities are unavailable.

The intended sense of this specimen's time point label: blood from clinic visit 5 months post-surgery; TSC patient then seizure free. The surgery cases with the highest brain T cell transcript signatures were chosen for TCR beta chain sequencing of brain tissue, and also of blood when blood was available. Prior to surgery, the patients had been treated with at least one anti-epileptic drug. The TCR-sequenced patients were children whose drug-resistant epilepsy was caused by tuberous sclerosis complex, focal cortical dysplasia, Rasmussen encephalitis or hemimegalencephaly. Bulk genomic DNA was isolated from unsorted brain tissue and whole blood using the Monarch genomic DNA purification kit. The immunoSEQ assay was applied to genomic DNA to generate the TCR beta chain sequences. For the original study's pipeline: CDR3 sequences not starting with the conserved framework cysteine at position 104 were manually removed. To get clonality, the normalized Shannon's Diversity Index was subtracted from one, giving values from 0 (maximal diversity) to 1 (oligoclonal). Chi-squared comparison-of-proportions tests were used to check whether the frequency of the same CDR3 differed between samples, for example brain versus blood. Public clonotypes were identified by searching immuneACCESS, and similarity to known antiviral clonotypes was assessed with the VDJdb browser. The table was pulled from immuneACCESS by TCRdb, which kept in-frame rearrangements only. Such tables lose some clones; where checked, under half of the loss comes from unresolved V genes, and the rest has no known cause. From that table come the V and J calls and clone size; the DNA was used to work out D and trimming. The sample profile shows hundreds of thousands of clones; about 94% of them were found once. The top ten hold under 7% of the sample.

The rearrangement joined TRBV11-2 to TRBJ1-2, and the D gene may be TRBD1, 6 bases matching. The origin of this receptor is a boy under two years old with tuberous sclerosis and intractable seizures. The sequencing here drew on peripheral blood, taken roughly 5 months after surgery. The CDR3: CASSLDFRGWSGYTF. At the DNA level, the sequence is TGTGCCAGCAGCTTAGATTTTAGGGGGTGGAGTGGCTACACCTTC. With the rest looked up from the reference TRBV11-2 and TRBJ1-2 genes rather than sequenced, the full variable domain is EAGVAQSPRYKIIEKRQSVAFWCNPISGHATLYWYQQILGQGPKLLIQFQNNGVVDDSQLPKDRFSAERLKGVDSTLKIQPAKLEDSAVYLCASSLDFRGWSGYTFGSGTRLTVV.